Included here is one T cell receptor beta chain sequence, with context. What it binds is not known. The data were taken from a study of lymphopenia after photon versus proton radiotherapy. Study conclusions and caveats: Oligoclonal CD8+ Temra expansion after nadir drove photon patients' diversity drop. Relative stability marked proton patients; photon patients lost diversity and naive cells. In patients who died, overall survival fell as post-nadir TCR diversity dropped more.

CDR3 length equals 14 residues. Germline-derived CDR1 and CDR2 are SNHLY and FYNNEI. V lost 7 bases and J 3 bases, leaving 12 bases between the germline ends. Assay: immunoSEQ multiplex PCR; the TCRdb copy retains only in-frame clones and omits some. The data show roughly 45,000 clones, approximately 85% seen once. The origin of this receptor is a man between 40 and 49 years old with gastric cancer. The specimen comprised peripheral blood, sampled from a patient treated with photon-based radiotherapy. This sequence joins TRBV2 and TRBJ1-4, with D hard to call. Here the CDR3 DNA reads TGTGCCAGCACCCCCGGTGTCCCTAATGAAAAACTGTTTTTT. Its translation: CASTPGVPNEKLFF.